This record covers a single T cell receptor (beta chain). These data come from a study of blood T cell repertoires in COVID-19. Across the whole study: The origin of the acute and convalescent COVID-19 samples was the United States, Italy and Spain. PBMCs, B-cell-depleted T cells, or T cells were the source of the cDNA or gDNA that made up the material.

The CDR3 loop spans 16 amino acids. Original methodology: Estimated nucleated cell counts came from reference gene primer amplification. Libraries were prepared by immunoSEQ multiplex PCR; TCRdb keeps only in-frame clonotypes and omits some of them. The V and J calls and clone size were taken over from that table, and D and trimming were inferred from the DNA. The sample lists about 140,000 clones, about three quarters occurring once. This TCR came from an older woman with acute or convalescent COVID-19. The gene calls are TRBV21-1 and TRBJ2-7; the table's TRBD1 call for D was not verified on the DNA. TRBV21-1 is designated a pseudogene. Sequenced sample: peripheral blood. The CDR3 here is CASSKVSGQISYEQYF. In DNA form, the CDR3 reads TGTGCCAGCAGCAAAGTCTCGGGACAGATTTCCTACGAGCAGTACTTC.